This T cell receptor (beta chain) was sequenced for a study of cytomegalovirus exposure and HLA in healthy donors. This clone has more than one count but fewer than ten. With 0 bases removed from V and 2 bases from J, the gap between germline ends came to 8 bases. CDR3 length equals 14 residues. Germline CDR1 and CDR2: MNHEY and SVGAGI. Researchers ran the PCR with 60 Vbeta and 13 Jbeta primers. Here immunoSEQ multiplex PCR was the method, and the copy in TCRdb shows in-frame clones only, minus some. Among under 110,000 clones, 60% to 80% were seen once, and the ten largest hold 2.5% to 3%. This TCR derives from a female donor in good health and CMV-seronegative. The sample was PBMCs. The chain couples TRBV6-5 to TRBJ2-7, with a weak D call TRBD1 (5 bases). The CDR3 nucleotides are TGTGCCAGCAGTTACTCTCAGGGCACCTACGAGCAGTACTTC. The encoded protein is CASSYSQGTYEQYF.